The entry that follows covers one T cell receptor beta chain sequence. As yet, its antigen is unknown. This sample is part of a study of cytomegalovirus exposure and HLA in healthy donors. Broader study findings: In vitro testing confirmed a few CMV-associated chains as specific for CMV antigens. TCR beta chains numbering more than 150 were designated cytomegalovirus-associated.

Libraries were prepared by immunoSEQ multiplex PCR; TCRdb keeps only in-frame clonotypes and omits some of them. Seen here are roughly 350,000 clones, roughly 89% observed once, and the top ten hold around 0.84%. CDR3 size: 12 residues. Trimming removed 2 bases at V and 5 bases at J, with 6 bases between. The germline CDR1 and CDR2 sequences are GTSNPN and SVGIG (reference sequence). Separate from the approximately 670-subject first cohort was the approximately 110-subject validation cohort, to which the donors belonged. This TCR was sampled from a woman between 18 and 29 years old in good health and CMV-seronegative. This rearrangement joins TRBV30 to TRBJ2-2; D perhaps matches TRBD2 (5 bases). The sample was PBMCs. CDR3 protein: CAWSRTTGELFF. DNA of the CDR3: TGTGCCTGGAGTCGGACTACCGGGGAGCTGTTTTTT.